This T cell receptor (beta chain) stems from a study of OX40 agonist ivuxolimab in advanced cancers. Concerning this clone: Its antigen is not identified.

The assay was immunoSEQ multiplex PCR, and TCRdb's table has in-frame clones only and misses some. Here the sample spans over 55,000 clones, about 81% being singletons. Study observations and caveats: Some nonresponders additionally presented with little normalized T-cell clonal expansion.

This CDR3 has 12 residues. The V and J ends lost 6 bases and 6 bases respectively, with 9 bases between them. Per the germline V gene, CDR1 is MNHEY and CDR2 is SVGAGI. The gene calls are TRBV6-5 and TRBJ1-3, with D perhaps TRBD1 (6 bases). The sequence was collected from an adult with an advanced solid tumor such as melanoma, head and neck, liver or kidney cancer. The sample here was CD4+ or CD8+ T cells sorted from blood, taken in a trial of the OX40 agonist ivuxolimab. As DNA, the CDR3 is TGTGCCAGCAGGGGGGCCGCAAACACCATATATTTT. This codes for CASRGAANTIYF.